These 17 T cell receptor beta chains came from one sample sequenced in a study of metastatic and nonmetastatic thyroid tumors. No treatment had been given to any patient before thyroid surgery. TCRdb re-clonotyped the PCR reads through MiXCR. This table has some 40,000 clones, approximately 24% appearing once. Sequenced input: tumor tissue. These receptors were obtained from a female donor with papillary thyroid cancer or a benign thyroid nodule (not recorded which). Some clones in this sample may be carry-over from other donors' samples.

This sequence joins TRBV28 and TRBJ1-2, with D possibly matching TRBD1 (5 bases). CDR1 and CDR2 (germline): MDHEN, SYDVKM. The CDR3 runs to 14 residues. V dropped 6 bases and J dropped 1 base, with 12 bases sitting between them. The CDR3, as DNA: TGTGCCAGCAGCCCGGGACGGAGTAACTATGGCTACACCTTC. Its translation: CASSPGRSNYGYTF.

The CDR3 spells CSARAWTSGISPTYEQYF. The DNA of the CDR3 is TGCAGTGCTAGGGCGTGGACTAGCGGGATTTCACCCACCTACGAGCAGTACTTC. This chain uses TRBV20-1 with TRBJ2-7; 12 positions match TRBD2. Germline CDR1 and CDR2: DFQATT and SNEGSKA (reference sequence). This CDR3 has 18 residues. The J segment lost 2 bases and the V segment lost 3 bases, leaving 14 bases of the junction unmatched.

This clone came up many times. This chain's CDR3 is CASSLEGGAHAFF. In DNA form, the CDR3 reads TGTGCCAGCTCACTAGAGGGGGGGGCGCACGCTTTCTTT. J is TRBJ1-1 and V is TRBV18; possibly TRBD1 for D (6 bases). This CDR3 region has 13 residues. The germline V and J ends were trimmed by 4 bases and 11 bases, with 17 bases remaining between them. Germline V gene sequence: CDR1 KGHSH, CDR2 LQKENI.

This clone was found many times. This sequence may be a read error, since a much larger clone differs from it by one base. The chain joins TRBV6-2 or TRBV6-3 to TRBJ2-5, with 8 positions matching TRBD2. The germline V gene encodes CDR1 MNHEY and CDR2 SVGEGT. The CDR3 contains 13 residues. With V trimmed by 7 bases and J by 3 bases, 4 bases remained unmatched. DNA for the CDR3: TGTGCCAGCACCGGGACTAGTGAAGAGACCCAGTACTTC. The encoded protein is CASTGTSEETQYF.

Judged by abundance, this clone is medium-sized. The chain employs TRBV6-1 and TRBJ1-6, with D hard to call. CDR1 is MNHNS and CDR2 is SASEGT in the germline V gene. The germline V and J ends were trimmed by 1 base and 8 bases, with 15 bases remaining between them. This CDR3 is built from 16 residues. The CDR3 bases are TGTGCCAGCAGTGAAGACGTGGGAATGAGTTATTCACCCCTCCACTTT. It yields the protein CASSEDVGMSYSPLHF.

V gene TRBV18 combines with J gene TRBJ2-7; a weak D match, TRBD2 (6 bases). The V and J ends lost 5 bases and 2 bases respectively, with 13 bases between them. The CDR3 loop spans 14 amino acids. Germline V CDR1 and CDR2: KGHSH, LQKENI. The CDR3 spells CASSDPGAPYEQYF. The CDR3 nucleotides read TGTGCCAGCTCAGATCCGGGAGCTCCCTACGAGCAGTACTTC.

With respect to this clone: Its ends do not fully match the called genes, so a read error is possible. The V gene is TRBV6-1, the J gene TRBJ2-7; D is perhaps TRBD2 (5 bases). This CDR3 region has 15 residues. Germline CDR1 reads MNHNS; CDR2 reads SASEGT. CDR3 in DNA: TGTGCCAGCAGTCAAGACGATGGAGGTGCCTACGAGCATTACTTC. This codes for CASSQDDGGAYEHYF.

There are a few counts of this clone. The rearrangement links TRBV6-1 to TRBJ1-6; D not resolved. This CDR3 region has 13 residues. V shed 8 bases and J shed 4 bases, with 9 bases lying between them. The germline V gene has CDR1 MNHNS and CDR2 SASEGT. The CDR3 DNA reads as TGTGCCAGCTCTCCCCGGTATAATTCACCCCTCCACTTT. Protein product: CASSPRYNSPLHF.

V and J are TRBV13 and TRBJ1-6, with no clear D. The CDR3 extends over 15 amino acids. Germline CDR1 and CDR2: PRHDT and FYEKMQ (reference sequence). The V end lost 2 bases, the J end lost 10 bases, and 15 bases lay between the germline ends. Written as DNA, the CDR3 is TGTGCCAGCAGCTTATCTTTTTTAGAGGGATCACCCCTCCACTTT. Translation: CASSLSFLEGSPLHF.

This clone came up a few times. The rearrangement links TRBV20-1 to TRBJ2-3; TRBD2 matches 15 bases. Per germline, CDR1 DFQATT and CDR2 SNEGSKA (reference sequence). J was trimmed by 8 bases and V by 3 bases; bases with no gene match: 9. This CDR3 comprises 16 residues. Here the CDR3 reads CSASGLAGGPEGTQYF. CDR3 in DNA: TGCAGTGCTAGCGGACTAGCGGGAGGGCCTGAGGGTACGCAGTATTTT.

By frequency in the sample, this clone is medium-sized. The chain employs TRBV12-3 or TRBV12-4 and TRBJ2-7; D may be TRBD1 (7 bases). V lost 6 bases to trimming and J lost 1 base, with 16 bases between them. This CDR3 is built from 15 residues. In DNA, the CDR3 is TGTGCCAGCAGGGCGGGACAGAAGGGGTCCTACGAGCAGTACTTC. This translates into CASRAGQKGSYEQYF.

The rearrangement uses TRBV2 and TRBJ2-2; unclear D gene. The length of the CDR3 is 17 residues. Per the germline V gene, CDR1 is SNHLY and CDR2 is FYNNEI. Trimming removed 1 base at V and 0 bases at J, with 12 bases between. CDR3 in DNA: TGTGCCAGCAGTGAAGGTCAGGCCCTCCCGAACACCGGGGAGCTGTTTTTT. It translates to CASSEGQALPNTGELFF.

This clone has a handful of counts. This chain links TRBV10-3 with TRBJ1-2, with D possibly being TRBD1 (6 bases). Germline values: CDR1 ENHRY, CDR2 SYGVKD. This CDR3 has 14 amino acids. Trimming removed 6 bases from V and 6 bases from J, with 17 bases in between. For the CDR3, the DNA is TGTGCCATCAGGGTACAGGGATCGTTACATGGCTACACCTTC. This sequence encodes CAIRVQGSLHGYTF.

This clone was observed at least ten times. The genes are TRBV19 and TRBJ1-1; TRBD1 is a possible D gene (5 bases). This CDR3 is 15 amino acids long. CDR1 is LNHDA, CDR2 SQIVND, per germline (reference sequence). V lost 4 bases and J 1 base, leaving 13 bases between the germline ends. CDR3 nucleotides: TGTGCCAGTAGTAAGAAAGGGGCGGAGAACACTGAAGCTTTCTTT. Amino acids: CASSKKGAENTEAFF.

This clone was seen at least ten times. This chain links TRBV10-3 with TRBJ1-1; D uncertain. Per the germline V gene, CDR1 is ENHRY and CDR2 is SYGVKD. The CDR3 length is 14 residues. Trimming shortened V by 3 bases and J by 0 bases, and 8 bases separated the two germline ends. The CDR3 coding sequence is TGTGCCATCAGTGATTGGGTCATGAACACTGAAGCTTTCTTT. Amino acid sequence: CAISDWVMNTEAFF.

This clone was detected many times. CDR3 DNA: TGTGCCAGCAGCGTAAGGAGACTAGCGGTAACCGGGGAGCTGTTTTTT. Amino acid sequence: CASSVRRLAVTGELFF. The chain recombines TRBV9 with TRBJ2-2; TRBD2 matches 9 bases. The trim removed 1 base at V and 5 bases at J, leaving 6 bases unmatched. There are 16 residues in the CDR3. The germline V gene has CDR1 SGDLS and CDR2 YYNGEE.

This clone was detected many times. The V gene is TRBV13, the J gene TRBJ2-1; D is perhaps TRBD2 (5 bases). V was shortened by 0 bases and J by 7 bases, with 13 bases between the two germline ends. Per the germline V gene, CDR1 is PRHDT and CDR2 is FYEKMQ (reference sequence). The CDR3 is made up of 15 amino acids. CDR3 sequence reads: CASSLGNQEENEQFF. CDR3 sequence (DNA): TGTGCCAGCAGCTTAGGGAACCAGGAGGAAAATGAGCAGTTCTTC.